The 2 T cell receptor beta chains below all came from one sample that was sequenced in a study of blood T cell repertoires in COVID-19. Clones were sequenced by immunoSEQ multiplex PCR, and TCRdb holds only the in-frame ones, with some missing. The repertoire has 65,000 to 90,000 clones, roughly four fifths of them found once; the top ten carry approximately 16%. Sequenced sample: peripheral blood. These receptors were collected from a man between 65 and 85 years old with active or convalescent COVID-19.

This clone was observed a single time. V usage is TRBV6-2 or TRBV6-3 and J usage is TRBJ1-6; tentatively, D is TRBD1 (6 bases). V was trimmed by 4 bases and J by 6 bases, leaving 10 bases between them. The germline V gene has CDR1 MNHEY and CDR2 SVGEGT. There are 14 residues in the CDR3. The CDR3, as DNA: TGTGCCAGCAGTTTAGACAGGTTTAATTCACCCCTCCACTTT. Its translation is CASSLDRFNSPLHF.

This clone was picked up a small number of times. The chain employs TRBV7-2 and TRBJ2-1; the D gene is possibly TRBD2 (6 bases). The CDR3 runs to 12 residues. Germline loops: CDR1 SGHTA, CDR2 FQGNSA. With 3 bases removed from V and 9 bases from J, the gap between germline ends came to 9 bases. The CDR3 nucleotides read TGTGCCAGCAGCTTTGCGGGGACTGAGCAGTTCTTC. Protein product: CASSFAGTEQFF.